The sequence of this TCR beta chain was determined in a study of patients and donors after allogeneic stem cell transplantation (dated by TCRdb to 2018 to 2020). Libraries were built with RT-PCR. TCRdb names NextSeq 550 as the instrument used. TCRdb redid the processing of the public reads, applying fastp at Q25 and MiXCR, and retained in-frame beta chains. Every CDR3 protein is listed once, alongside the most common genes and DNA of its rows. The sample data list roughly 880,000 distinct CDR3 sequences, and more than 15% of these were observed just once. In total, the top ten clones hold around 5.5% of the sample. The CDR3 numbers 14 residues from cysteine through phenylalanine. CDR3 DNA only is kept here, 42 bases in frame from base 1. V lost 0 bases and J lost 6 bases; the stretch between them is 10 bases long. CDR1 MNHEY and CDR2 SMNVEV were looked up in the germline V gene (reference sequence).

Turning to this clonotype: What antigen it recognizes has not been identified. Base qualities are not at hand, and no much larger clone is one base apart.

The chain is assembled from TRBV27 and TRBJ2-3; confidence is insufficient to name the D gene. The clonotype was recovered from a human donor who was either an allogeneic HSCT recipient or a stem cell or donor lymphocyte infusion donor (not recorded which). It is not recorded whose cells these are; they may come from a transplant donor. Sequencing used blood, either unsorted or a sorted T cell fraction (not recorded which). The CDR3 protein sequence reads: CASSLSTFQDTQYF. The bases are TGTGCCAGCAGTTTATCGACTTTCCAGGATACGCAGTATTTT.